Presented here are 26 T cell receptor beta chains from one specimen sequenced in a study of cytomegalovirus exposure and HLA in healthy donors. The data were produced by immunoSEQ multiplex PCR, yet TCRdb's version contains in-frame clones alone and is incomplete. The sample consists of 95,000 to 120,000 clones, 70% to 85% of them appearing once. The sequencing input was PBMCs. These receptors were obtained from a woman younger than 35 in good health and CMV-seronegative.

This clone was counted only a few times. CDR3 in DNA: TGCGCCAGCAGCTTACAGGCAGGGGGCGAAGTAGGCTACACCTTC. Translated, it gives CASSLQAGGEVGYTF. The chain recombines TRBV5-1 with TRBJ1-2, with 8 bases that match TRBD1. The CDR3 totals 15 residues. V trimming: 2 bases; J trimming: 8 bases; junction bases outside the gene matches: 11. Germline V gives CDR1 SGHRS, CDR2 YFSETQ.

This rearrangement joins TRBV6-5 to TRBJ2-7, with a tentative D call TRBD2 (5 bases). Deletions cut 7 bases from V and 7 bases from J, with 14 bases between. CDR3 size: 12 residues. The germline gives CDR1 MNHEY, CDR2 SVGAGI. CDR3 loop: CASNEWSGEQYF. The CDR3 DNA reads as TGTGCCAGCAATGAATGGTCGGGAGAGCAGTACTTC.

The rearrangement links TRBV4-1 to TRBJ2-7; 7 bases are a match to TRBD2. The length of the CDR3 is 13 residues. V lost 0 bases and J lost 4; bases outside the gene matches: 0. Germline V lookup: CDR1 MGHRA, CDR2 YSYEKL. CDR3 sequence: CASSQEGGYEQYF. The CDR3 DNA is TGCGCCAGCAGCCAAGAGGGGGGGTACGAGCAGTACTTC.

A word on this clone: A junction boundary mismatches the germline segment, possibly from a read error. The CDR3 loop is CASSWGPDRSF. As DNA, the CDR3 is TGTGCCAGCAGCTGGGGTCCGGACAGATCTTTT. The chain links TRBV5-6 to TRBJ1-3; D possibly corresponds to TRBD1 (6 bases). Per germline, CDR1 SGHDT and CDR2 YYEEEE. This CDR3 is built from 11 residues.

This clone was detected only a few times. The rearrangement uses TRBV7-6 and TRBJ2-7; TRBD1 agrees at 7 bases. Germline loops: CDR1 SGHVS, CDR2 FNYEAQ. Trimming removed 9 bases from V and 5 bases from J; junction bases left unmatched: 10. CDR3 length: 13 residues. CDR3 residues: CASRTGATDEQYF. As DNA, the CDR3 is TGTGCCAGTCGAACAGGGGCCACGGACGAGCAGTACTTC.

This sequence joins TRBV28 and TRBJ1-2, with D unresolved. Germline assignment: CDR1 MDHEN and CDR2 SYDVKM. Trimming removed 3 bases from V and 7 bases from J, with 9 bases in between. CDR3 size: 12 residues. The CDR3 DNA sequence: TGTGCCAGCAGTTTTAACGTCGGTGGCTACACCTTC. It is translated as CASSFNVGGYTF.

This clone was seen just once. The chain links TRBV27 to TRBJ2-7; TRBD2 matches 8 bases. CDR3 length: 13 residues. The ends lost 5 bases at V and 2 bases at J; junction bases unmatched: 2. Germline V gene lookup returns CDR1 MNHEY and CDR2 SMNVEV (reference sequence). The CDR3 loop reads CASSTGGAYEQYF. The CDR3 DNA reads TGTGCCAGCAGTACCGGGGGGGCCTACGAGCAGTACTTC.

The chain joins TRBV6-5 to TRBJ2-7; 8 bases agree with TRBD1. The CDR3 contains 14 residues. V shed 5 bases, J shed 5 bases, and the junction held 8 bases outside the gene matches. Germline V gene sequence: CDR1 MNHEY, CDR2 SVGAGI. The CDR3 region is CASSTWTGLHEQYF. As DNA, the CDR3 is TGTGCCAGCAGTACCTGGACAGGGTTGCACGAGCAGTACTTC.

This clone was observed a single time. The V and J genes are TRBV27 and TRBJ1-1; 7 bases fit TRBD1. CDR1 MNHEY and CDR2 SMNVEV come from the germline V gene (reference sequence). J was trimmed by 8 bases and V by 7 bases; bases with no gene match: 4. This CDR3 comprises 11 residues. CDR3 region: CASTSDREAFF. The CDR3 DNA reads TGTGCCAGCACCTCGGACAGGGAAGCTTTCTTT.

This CDR3 is CSVGETGTTPLHF. The CDR3 DNA sequence: TGCAGCGTGGGCGAGACAGGGACCACACCCCTCCACTTT. This chain links TRBV29-1 with TRBJ1-6, with 7 bases identical to TRBD1. J was trimmed by 11 bases and V by 6 bases; bases with no gene match: 10. Germline lookup yields CDR1 SQVTM and CDR2 ANQGSEA. The CDR3 is 13 residues long.

The chain links TRBV7-9 to TRBJ1-2; TRBD1 agrees at 7 bases. With 5 bases clipped from V and 8 bases from J, the junction kept 11 bases outside the gene matches. The CDR3 has 14 amino acids. In germline, CDR1 is SEHNR, CDR2 FQNEAQ (reference sequence). The CDR3 DNA is TGTGCCAGCAGCCCCGGAGACAGGGCCGGAGGCTACACCTTC. It translates to CASSPGDRAGGYTF.

In regard to this clone: Other DNA sequences from this sample encode an identical CDR3 as well. The chain couples TRBV10-3 to TRBJ1-1; 7 bases match TRBD1. The CDR3 runs 13 residues. V gave up 6 bases and J gave up 2 bases; unmatched junction bases: 3. The germline V gene has CDR1 ENHRY and CDR2 SYGVKD. The DNA of the CDR3 is TGTGCCATCAGGCAGGGGGAAAACACTGAAGCTTTCTTT. It is translated as CAIRQGENTEAFF.

The chain joins TRBV19 to TRBJ2-7; perhaps TRBD1 as D (6 bases). The V gene's germline CDR1 is LNHDA and CDR2 SQIVND (reference sequence). The CDR3 is 13 residues long. Between the trimmed V and J ends, which lost 7 bases and 2 bases, there was a span of 12 bases. CDR3 sequence: CASNDRYTYEQYF. The CDR3 DNA sequence: TGTGCCAGTAATGACAGGTATACCTACGAGCAGTACTTC. Full variable domain (remainder filled in from reference TRBV19 and TRBJ2-7): DGGITQSPKYLFRKEGQNVTLSCEQNLNHDAMYWYRQDPGQGLRLIYYSQIVNDFQKGDIAEGYSVSREKKESFPLTVTSAQKNPTAFYLCASNDRYTYEQYFGPGTRLTVT.

This chain joins TRBV29-1 and TRBJ1-4, with 9 bases that match TRBD1. CDR3 length: 14 residues. The germline V gene has CDR1 SQVTM and CDR2 ANQGSEA. J gave up 7 bases and V 6 bases, and 9 bases lay outside the gene matches. The CDR3 DNA reads as TGCAGCGTGGCACCACAGGGGGCAGGTGAAAAACTGTTTTTT. Its translation: CSVAPQGAGEKLFF.

The chain carries TRBV27 and TRBJ2-2; D ambiguous. With 5 bases removed from V and 2 bases from J, the gap between germline ends came to 6 bases. The germline CDR1 and CDR2 sequences are MNHEY and SMNVEV (reference sequence). This CDR3 is 13 amino acids long. The CDR3 loop reads CASSRQNTGELFF. DNA for the CDR3: TGTGCCAGCAGTCGACAAAACACCGGGGAGCTGTTTTTT.

The rearrangement uses TRBV5-1 and TRBJ1-1; D gene uncertain. The ends were cut back, 4 bases at V and 1 base at J, with 8 bases in the middle. CDR3 size: 13 residues. From germline, CDR1 is SGHRS and CDR2 YFSETQ. The DNA for the CDR3 is TGCGCCAGCAGCCTCACAGCGAACACTGAAGCTTTCTTT. As protein: CASSLTANTEAFF.

V gene TRBV7-7 combines with J gene TRBJ2-1; D gene uncertain. The germline CDR1 and CDR2 sequences are SSHAT and FNYEAQ (reference sequence). The CDR3 is made up of 16 amino acids. Trimming stripped 5 bases from V and 1 base from J, with 15 bases between. In DNA, the CDR3 is TGTGCCAGCAGCGCGGATAGAACCGTTTCCTACAATGAGCAGTTCTTC. It translates to CASSADRTVSYNEQFF.

J is TRBJ2-7 and V is TRBV5-1, with no clear D. The germline V gene encodes CDR1 SGHRS and CDR2 YFSETQ. The CDR3 is made up of 14 amino acids. Trimming cost V 5 bases and J 3 bases, with 15 bases left between them. The CDR3 DNA sequence: TGCGCCAGCAGAGTCGAGGCCGACCTCTACGAGCAGTACTTC. It specifies CASRVEADLYEQYF.

V usage is TRBV18 and J usage is TRBJ2-5; D perhaps matches TRBD1 (6 bases). The germline V gene has CDR1 KGHSH and CDR2 LQKENI. The CDR3 length is 13 residues. Trimming took off 4 bases at V and 1 base at J, with 7 bases between the two ends. The CDR3 here is CASSRDTQETQYF. CDR3 DNA: TGTGCCAGCTCACGGGACACCCAAGAGACCCAGTACTTC.

The DNA for the CDR3 is TGTGCCAGCAGGCCTGTGGTTTTAGGACAGACCCTCTATGGCTACACCTTC. It codes for CASRPVVLGQTLYGYTF. This rearrangement joins TRBV27 to TRBJ1-2; weak D call: TRBD1 (6 bases). From germline, CDR1 is MNHEY and CDR2 SMNVEV (reference sequence). Deletions cut 6 bases from V and 4 bases from J, with 24 bases between. The CDR3 has 17 residues.

This clone was seen once. The chain links TRBV5-1 to TRBJ1-1; perhaps TRBD1 as D (5 bases). This CDR3 has 15 amino acids. Trimming shortened V by 0 bases and J by 3 bases, and 12 bases separated the two germline ends. Germline V gene lookup returns CDR1 SGHRS and CDR2 YFSETQ. CDR3 loop: CASSLDRIVDTEAFF. CDR3 in DNA: TGCGCCAGCAGCTTGGACAGGATTGTTGACACTGAAGCTTTCTTT.

The rearrangement uses TRBV6-4 and TRBJ1-1; TRBD1 matches 7 bases. This CDR3 has 15 amino acids. Unmatched junction bases numbered 9, after V lost 3 bases and J lost 5 bases. Germline assignment: CDR1 MRHNA and CDR2 SNTAGT. For the CDR3, the DNA is TGTGCCAGCAGTGAGTCCGCAGGGGGACATACTGAAGCTTTCTTT. Translating gives CASSESAGGHTEAFF.

This clone was seen only once. The chain links TRBV13 to TRBJ2-2, with D perhaps matching TRBD1 (6 bases). Trimming shortened V by 5 bases and J by 4 bases, and 11 bases separated the two germline ends. Germline V CDR1 and CDR2: PRHDT, FYEKMQ (reference sequence). CDR3 length: 14 residues. The CDR3 reads CASSPDRPTGELFF. The DNA of the CDR3 is TGTGCCAGCAGCCCGGACAGACCCACCGGGGAGCTGTTTTTT.

This sequence joins TRBV9 and TRBJ1-1, with D possibly matching TRBD1 (6 bases). Germline V gene lookup returns CDR1 SGDLS and CDR2 YYNGEE. CDR3 length: 16 amino acids. Trimming removed 5 bases from V and 1 base from J, with 18 bases in between. CDR3 region: CASSIDRSNKNTEAFF. The CDR3 DNA reads TGTGCCAGCAGTATAGACAGGAGCAATAAGAACACTGAAGCTTTCTTT.

This chain connects TRBV9 to TRBJ1-2, with D perhaps TRBD1 (5 bases). V was trimmed by 5 bases and J by 0 bases, leaving 14 bases between them. The germline V gene encodes CDR1 SGDLS and CDR2 YYNGEE. The CDR3 loop spans 15 amino acids. DNA for the CDR3: TGTGCCAGCAGACTGATTAGGGGTACTAACTATGGCTACACCTTC. It codes for CASRLIRGTNYGYTF.

This chain connects TRBV10-3 to TRBJ2-1; 12 nucleotides agree with TRBD2. Germline loops: CDR1 ENHRY, CDR2 SYGVKD. V shed 0 bases, J shed 10 bases, and the junction held 4 bases outside the gene matches. The CDR3 has 15 amino acids. The CDR3 bases are TGTGCCATCAGTGAGTCGACTGGACTAGCGGGGGAGCAGTTCTTC. This gives the protein CAISESTGLAGEQFF.